Listed here is a single T cell receptor (beta chain). The data were taken from a study of blood T cell repertoires in COVID-19. Across the study: Sites in the United States, Italy and Spain provided acute and convalescent COVID-19 samples. T cells, B-cell-depleted T cells, or PBMCs provided the cDNA or gDNA that served as material.

V was cut by 4 bases and J by 0 bases, with 10 bases left in between. The CDR3 consists of 15 residues. CDR1 is SGHTA, CDR2 FQGNSA, per germline. Per the authors' pipeline: Amplifying reference gene primers gave estimates of nucleated cell counts. Some clones are missing from TCRdb's copy, which holds only in-frame ones; the method was immunoSEQ multiplex PCR. Clone size and the V and J calls come from that table; the DNA yielded D and trimming. The data contain over 200,000 clones, 84% of them singletons. The sequence came from a man between 60 and 75 years old who had recovered from COVID-19. Sequenced sample: PBMCs or T cells enriched from blood (not recorded which). The chain links TRBV7-2 to TRBJ1-5, with a tentative D call TRBD1 (5 bases). The CDR3 bases are TGTGCCAGCAGCTCGGGGGGTTCTAGCAATCAGCCCCAGCATTTT. Its translation: CASSSGGSSNQPQHF.